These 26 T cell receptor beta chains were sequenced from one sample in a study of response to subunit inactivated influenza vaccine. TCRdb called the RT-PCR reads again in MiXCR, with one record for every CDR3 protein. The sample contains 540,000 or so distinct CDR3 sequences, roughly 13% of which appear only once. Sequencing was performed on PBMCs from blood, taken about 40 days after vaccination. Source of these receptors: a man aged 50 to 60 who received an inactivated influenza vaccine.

The CDR3: CASSASSGVAASTDTQYF. DNA of the CDR3: TGTGCCAGCAGCGCTAGTTCGGGGGTTGCGGCTAGCACAGATACGCAGTATTTT. The chain couples TRBV9 to TRBJ2-3; D is possibly TRBD2 (6 bases). The length of the CDR3 is 18 residues. Germline CDR1 SGDLS, CDR2 YYNGEE. Trimming removed 3 bases from V and 0 bases from J, with 20 bases in between.

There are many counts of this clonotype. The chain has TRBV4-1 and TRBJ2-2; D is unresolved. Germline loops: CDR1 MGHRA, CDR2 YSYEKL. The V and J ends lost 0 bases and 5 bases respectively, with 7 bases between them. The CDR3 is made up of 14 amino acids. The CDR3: CASSQEIATGELFF. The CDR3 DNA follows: TGCGCCAGCAGCCAAGAGATAGCTACCGGGGAGCTGTTTTTT.

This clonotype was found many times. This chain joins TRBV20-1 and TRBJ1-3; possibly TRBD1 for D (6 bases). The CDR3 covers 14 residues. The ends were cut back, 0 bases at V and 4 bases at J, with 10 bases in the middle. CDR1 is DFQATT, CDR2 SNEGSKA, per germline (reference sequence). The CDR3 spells CSARDGGPGNTIYF. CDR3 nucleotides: TGCAGTGCTAGAGATGGGGGGCCGGGAAACACCATATATTTT.

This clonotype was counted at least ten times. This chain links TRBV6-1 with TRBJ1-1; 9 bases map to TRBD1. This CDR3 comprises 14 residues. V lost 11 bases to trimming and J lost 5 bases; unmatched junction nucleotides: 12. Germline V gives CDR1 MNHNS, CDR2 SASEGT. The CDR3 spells CAAMDRGLTTEAFF. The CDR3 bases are TGTGCCGCCATGGACAGGGGCCTGACTACTGAAGCTTTCTTT.

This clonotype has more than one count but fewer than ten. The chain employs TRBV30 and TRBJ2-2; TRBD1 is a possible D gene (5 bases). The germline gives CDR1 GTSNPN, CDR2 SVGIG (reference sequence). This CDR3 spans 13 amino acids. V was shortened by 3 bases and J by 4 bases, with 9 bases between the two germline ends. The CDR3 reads CAWRGRSTGELFF. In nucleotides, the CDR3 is TGTGCCTGGAGGGGGCGCAGCACCGGGGAGCTGTTTTTT.

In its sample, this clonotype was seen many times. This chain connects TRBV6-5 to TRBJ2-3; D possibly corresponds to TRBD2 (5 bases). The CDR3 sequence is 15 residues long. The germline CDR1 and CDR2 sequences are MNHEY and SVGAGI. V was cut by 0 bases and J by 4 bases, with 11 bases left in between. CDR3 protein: CASSYSRERADTQYF. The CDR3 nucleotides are TGTGCCAGCAGTTACTCAAGGGAGCGTGCAGATACGCAGTATTTT.

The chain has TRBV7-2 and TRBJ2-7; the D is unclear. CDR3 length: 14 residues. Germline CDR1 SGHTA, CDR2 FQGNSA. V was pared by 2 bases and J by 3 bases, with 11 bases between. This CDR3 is CASSLSRNSYEQYF. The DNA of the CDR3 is TGTGCCAGCAGCTTATCTCGGAACAGCTACGAGCAGTACTTC.

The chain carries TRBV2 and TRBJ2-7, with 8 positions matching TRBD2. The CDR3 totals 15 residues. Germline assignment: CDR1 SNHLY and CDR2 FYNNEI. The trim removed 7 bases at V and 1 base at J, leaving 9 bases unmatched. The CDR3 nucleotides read TGTGCCAGCACCGTTTTGACTAGCGCATCCTACGAGCAGTACTTC. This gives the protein CASTVLTSASYEQYF.

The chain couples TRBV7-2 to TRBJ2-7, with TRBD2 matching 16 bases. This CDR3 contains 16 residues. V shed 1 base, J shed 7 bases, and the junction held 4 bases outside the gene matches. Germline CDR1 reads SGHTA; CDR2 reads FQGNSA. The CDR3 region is CASSLVPGLAGGEQYF. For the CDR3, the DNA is TGTGCCAGCAGCTTAGTGCCGGGACTAGCGGGAGGGGAGCAGTACTTC.

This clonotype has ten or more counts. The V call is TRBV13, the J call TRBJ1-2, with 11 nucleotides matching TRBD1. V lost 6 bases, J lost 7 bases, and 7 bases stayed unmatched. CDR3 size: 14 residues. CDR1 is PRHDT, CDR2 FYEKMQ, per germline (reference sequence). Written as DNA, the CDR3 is TGTGCCAGCAGGCGGACAGGGGGCGCGTCTGGCTACACCTTC. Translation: CASRRTGGASGYTF.

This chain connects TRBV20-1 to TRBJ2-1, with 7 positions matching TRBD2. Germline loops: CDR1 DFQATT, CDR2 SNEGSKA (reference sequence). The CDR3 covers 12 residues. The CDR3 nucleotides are TGCAGACTGACGGGGGGAGAAAATGAGCAGTTCTTC. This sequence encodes CRLTGGENEQFF.

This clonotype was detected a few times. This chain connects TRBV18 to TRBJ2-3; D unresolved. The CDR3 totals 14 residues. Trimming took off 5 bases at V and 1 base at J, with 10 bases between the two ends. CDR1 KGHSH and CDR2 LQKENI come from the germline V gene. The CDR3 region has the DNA TGTGCCAGCTCATCTTTCTTCGGCACAGATACGCAGTATTTT. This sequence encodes CASSSFFGTDTQYF.

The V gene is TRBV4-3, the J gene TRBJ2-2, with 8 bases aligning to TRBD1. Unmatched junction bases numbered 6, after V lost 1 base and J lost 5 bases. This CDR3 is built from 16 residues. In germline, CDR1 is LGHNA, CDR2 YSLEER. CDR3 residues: CASSQGQGSYTGELFF. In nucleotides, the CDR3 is TGCGCCAGCAGCCAAGGACAGGGGAGCTATACCGGGGAGCTGTTTTTT.

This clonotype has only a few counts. As DNA, the CDR3 is TGTGCCAGCAGCTCCCCCCCGCTATATACGCAGTATTTT. Translating gives CASSSPPLYTQYF. This chain joins TRBV7-2 and TRBJ2-3; D unclear. With 4 bases removed from V and 7 bases from J, the gap between germline ends came to 12 bases. The CDR3 has 13 residues. Germline V lookup: CDR1 SGHTA, CDR2 FQGNSA.

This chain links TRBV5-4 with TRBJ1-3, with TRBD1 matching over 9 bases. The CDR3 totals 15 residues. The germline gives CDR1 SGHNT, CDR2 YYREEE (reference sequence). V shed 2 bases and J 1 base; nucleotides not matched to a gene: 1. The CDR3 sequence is CASSFDRGSGNTIYF. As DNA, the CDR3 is TGTGCCAGCAGCTTTGACAGGGGGTCTGGAAACACCATATATTTT.

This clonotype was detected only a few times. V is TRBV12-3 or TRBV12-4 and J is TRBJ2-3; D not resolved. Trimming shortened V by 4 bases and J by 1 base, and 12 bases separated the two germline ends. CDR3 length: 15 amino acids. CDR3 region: CASSYESFGTDTQYF. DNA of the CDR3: TGTGCCAGCAGTTATGAGAGCTTCGGCACAGATACGCAGTATTTT.

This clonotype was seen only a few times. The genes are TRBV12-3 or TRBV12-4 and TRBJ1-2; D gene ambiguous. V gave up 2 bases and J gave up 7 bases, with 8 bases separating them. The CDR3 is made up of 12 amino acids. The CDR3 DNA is TGTGCCAGCAGTTTACCGCCTTCTGGCTACACCTTC. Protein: CASSLPPSGYTF.

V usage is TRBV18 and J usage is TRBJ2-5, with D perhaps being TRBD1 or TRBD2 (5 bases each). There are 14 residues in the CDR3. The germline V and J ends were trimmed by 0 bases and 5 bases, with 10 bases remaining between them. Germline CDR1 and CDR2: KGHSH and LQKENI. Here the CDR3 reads CASSPPQGRETQYF. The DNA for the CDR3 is TGTGCCAGCTCACCACCGCAGGGACGGGAGACCCAGTACTTC.

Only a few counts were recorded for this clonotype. CDR3 protein: CASSPRAVGNSNQPQHF. CDR3 bases: TGTGCCAGCAGCCCGCGGGCAGTAGGGAATAGCAATCAGCCCCAGCATTTT. V is TRBV7-2 and J is TRBJ1-5; D uncertain. In germline, CDR1 is SGHTA, CDR2 FQGNSA. V shed 5 bases and J shed 0 bases, with 17 bases lying between them. The CDR3 has 17 amino acids.

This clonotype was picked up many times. The CDR3 bases are TGTGCCATCAGTGAGTCCCGAGGGGTAGGTTCACCCCTCCACTTT. Translated: CAISESRGVGSPLHF. The chain recombines TRBV10-3 with TRBJ1-6, with D perhaps TRBD1 (5 bases). This CDR3 contains 15 residues. V lost 0 bases and J lost 9, with 12 bases in between. Per germline, CDR1 ENHRY and CDR2 SYGVKD.

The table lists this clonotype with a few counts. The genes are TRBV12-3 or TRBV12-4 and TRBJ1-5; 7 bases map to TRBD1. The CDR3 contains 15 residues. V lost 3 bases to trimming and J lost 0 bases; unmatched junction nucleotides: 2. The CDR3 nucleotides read TGTGCCAGCAGTTTCGGGACAGCTAGCAATCAGCCCCAGCATTTT. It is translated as CASSFGTASNQPQHF.

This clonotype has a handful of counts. The CDR3 nucleotides are TGTGCCAGTAATGCGGGAGCGGGCGAGCAGTACTTC. It encodes CASNAGAGEQYF. The rearrangement joins TRBV6-5 to TRBJ2-7; TRBD2 matches 7 bases. J lost 6 bases, V lost 9 bases, and 8 bases had no gene match. Germline lookup yields CDR1 MNHEY and CDR2 SVGAGI. The CDR3 spans 12 residues.

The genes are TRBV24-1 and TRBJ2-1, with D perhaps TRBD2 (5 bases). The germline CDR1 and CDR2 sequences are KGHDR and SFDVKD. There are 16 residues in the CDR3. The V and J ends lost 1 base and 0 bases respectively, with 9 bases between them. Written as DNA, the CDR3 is TGTGCCACCAGTGATTTTACTGAGGGCTCCTACAATGAGCAGTTCTTC. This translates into CATSDFTEGSYNEQFF.

The CDR3 reads CSARDMAAKYNEQFF. CDR3 in DNA: TGCAGTGCTAGAGATATGGCAGCCAAATACAATGAGCAGTTCTTC. The chain couples TRBV20-1 to TRBJ2-1; D not resolved. The CDR3 has 15 residues. The ends were cut back, 0 bases at V and 4 bases at J, with 13 bases in the middle. The germline gives CDR1 DFQATT, CDR2 SNEGSKA (reference sequence).

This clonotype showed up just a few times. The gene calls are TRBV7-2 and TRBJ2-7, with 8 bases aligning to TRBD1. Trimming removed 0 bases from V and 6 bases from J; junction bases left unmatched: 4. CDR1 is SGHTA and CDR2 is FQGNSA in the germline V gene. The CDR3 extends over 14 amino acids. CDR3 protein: CASSLAPTGGEQYF. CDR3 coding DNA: TGTGCCAGCAGCTTAGCACCAACAGGGGGCGAGCAGTACTTC. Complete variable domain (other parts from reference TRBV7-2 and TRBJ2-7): GAGVSQSPSNKVTEKGKDVELRCDPISGHTALYWYRQSLGQGLEFLIYFQGNSAPDKSGLPSDRFSAERTGGSVSTLTIQRTQQEDSAVYLCASSLAPTGGEQYFGPGTRLTVT.

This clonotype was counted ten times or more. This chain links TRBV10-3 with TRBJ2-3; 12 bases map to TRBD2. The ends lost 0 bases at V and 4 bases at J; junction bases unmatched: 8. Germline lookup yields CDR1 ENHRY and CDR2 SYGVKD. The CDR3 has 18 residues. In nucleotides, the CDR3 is TGTGCCATCAGTGAGTCAAAGACTAGCGGGAGTTTCGCAGATACGCAGTATTTT. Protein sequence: CAISESKTSGSFADTQYF.